These T cell receptor beta chains were read from a single sample in a study of STAT3 mutations in large granular lymphocyte leukemia. Here immunoSEQ multiplex PCR was the method, and the copy in TCRdb shows in-frame clones only, minus some. The repertoire holds approximately 15,000 clones, around nine tenths seen once, with about 10% in the top ten. Source material: peripheral blood mononuclear cells. The receptor source for this set is a woman between 45 and 60 years old with T-cell large granular lymphocyte leukemia. Some clones in this sample may be carry-over from other donors' samples. CDR3s include the opening cysteine and the closing phenylalanine or tryptophan. The order of the fields is clone size, V gene, J gene, D gene, CDR3 length, CDR3 protein, CDR3 DNA. D genes are given only for firm matches. Size is omitted from some rows. Given values are once, few, many or a class for expanded clones.

NA,TRBV18,TRBJ1-4,TRBD1,15,CASSRTTGTNEKLFF,TGTGCCAGCTCACGAACGACAGGGACTAATGAAAAACTGTTTTTT
NA,TRBV18,TRBJ2-7,NA,15,CASSPPSGYAVEQYF,TGTGCCAGCTCACCACCCTCTGGGTATGCCGTCGAGCAGTACTTC
NA,TRBV7-2,TRBJ2-7,NA,15,CASRRVQGNSYEQYF,TGTGCCAGCCGCCGGGTGCAGGGAAACTCCTACGAGCAGTACTTC
NA,TRBV28,TRBJ2-3,TRBD1,13,CASSFTGVDTQYF,TGTGCCAGCAGTTTTACAGGGGTCGATACGCAGTATTTT
NA,TRBV29-1,TRBJ1-3,TRBD1,15,CSVEGGARGGNTIYF,TGCAGCGTTGAAGGAGGAGCCAGGGGGGGAAACACCATATATTTT
NA,TRBV11-2,TRBJ2-3,TRBD1,16,CASSLVGTGGRDTQYF,TGTGCCAGCAGCTTAGTTGGGACAGGGGGACGAGATACGCAGTATTTT
NA,TRBV7-9,TRBJ2-7,NA,14,CASSPREGAYEQYF,TGTGCCAGCAGCCCTCGGGAAGGGGCCTACGAGCAGTACTTC
NA,TRBV13,TRBJ2-7,TRBD2,22,CASSLGPRTSGVPPPPFYEQYF,TGTGCCAGCAGCTTAGGGCCCCGGACTAGCGGGGTCCCCCCTCCACCCTTCTACGAGCAGTACTTC
NA,TRBV7-9,TRBJ1-2,NA,13,CASRRQVEGGYTF,TGTGCCAGCAGACGACAGGTCGAGGGGGGCTACACCTTC
NA,TRBV5-1,TRBJ2-3,TRBD2,15,CASSLAGGYTDTQYF,TGCGCCAGCAGCCTAGCGGGAGGGTACACAGATACGCAGTATTTT
NA,TRBV5-1,TRBJ2-5,TRBD1,17,CASSLGGVTGSQETQYF,TGCGCCAGCAGCTTGGGAGGTGTGACAGGGTCACAAGAGACCCAGTACTTC
NA,TRBV4-2,TRBJ2-3,NA,14,CASSQDRGEDTQYF,TGTGCCAGCAGCCAAGACCGGGGAGAGGATACGCAGTATTTT
once,TRBV7-2,TRBJ2-7,TRBD2,16,CASSLGSGRPSYEQYF,TGTGCCAGCAGCTTAGGGAGCGGGAGGCCTTCCTACGAGCAGTACTTC
NA,TRBV28,TRBJ2-7,NA,13,CASSLMSAYEQYF,TGTGCCAGCAGTTTAATGAGCGCCTACGAGCAGTACTTC
NA,TRBV5-1,TRBJ2-4,NA,16,CASSPWAGWDKNIQYF,TGCGCCAGCAGCCCCTGGGCCGGGTGGGACAAAAACATTCAGTACTTC
NA,TRBV30,TRBJ1-5,TRBD1,14,CAWGTDRVRQPQHF,TGTGCCTGGGGCACCGACAGGGTTCGACAGCCCCAGCATTTT
NA,TRBV18,TRBJ1-5,TRBD1,14,CASSPPGQAASQHF,TGTGCCAGCTCACCTCCGGGACAGGCGGCATCCCAGCATTTT
NA,TRBV28,TRBJ1-5,NA,14,CASSPSGFNQPQHF,TGTGCCAGCAGTCCCTCGGGCTTTAATCAGCCCCAGCATTTT
NA,TRBV14,TRBJ1-1,TRBD1,18,CASSQDQGTGGKNTEAFF,TGTGCCAGCAGCCAAGATCAGGGGACAGGGGGAAAGAACACTGAAGCTTTCTTT
once,TRBV11-2,TRBJ2-7,NA,14,CASSLGGRGYEQYF,TGTGCCAGCAGCTTAGGAGGCAGGGGTTACGAGCAGTACTTC
NA,TRBV6-4,TRBJ2-2,NA,14,CASSNEPITGELFF,TGTGCCAGCAGTAATGAGCCAATTACCGGGGAGCTGTTTTTT
few,TRBV5-6,TRBJ2-3,TRBD2,16,CASSLGLAGRTDTQYF,TGTGCCAGCAGCTTGGGACTAGCGGGTAGGACAGATACGCAGTATTTT
NA,TRBV18,TRBJ2-1,TRBD2,15,CASSPGSGRDNEQFF,TGTGCCAGCTCACCAGGGAGCGGGAGAGACAATGAGCAGTTCTTC
NA,TRBV7-9,TRBJ2-7,NA,14,CASSPDKRAYEQYF,TGTGCCAGCAGCCCGGATAAGAGGGCCTACGAGCAGTACTTC
NA,TRBV2,TRBJ2-7,NA,17,CASSEAVPQAISGEQYF,TGTGCCAGCAGTGAAGCTGTCCCACAGGCTATCTCGGGGGAGCAGTACTTC
NA,TRBV10-2,TRBJ1-1,NA,10,CATGDTEAFF,TGCGCCACCGGGGACACTGAAGCTTTCTTT
NA,TRBV7-9,TRBJ1-1,NA,13,CASSSTVNTEAFF,TGTGCCAGCAGCTCGACAGTGAACACTGAAGCTTTCTTT
NA,TRBV7-2,TRBJ1-1,NA,14,CASSARIVNTEAFF,TGTGCCAGCAGCGCGCGGATTGTGAACACTGAAGCTTTCTTT
once,TRBV28,TRBJ2-7,NA,14,CASSLEQMTYEQYF,TGTGCCAGCAGTTTGGAACAGATGACCTACGAGCAGTACTTC
NA,TRBV29-1,TRBJ2-7,NA,13,CSVRTPLSYEQYF,TGCAGCGTTCGGACCCCTCTCTCCTACGAGCAGTACTTC
NA,TRBV6-6,TRBJ1-1,NA,12,CASSLQGTEAFF,TGTGCCAGCAGCCTACAGGGAACTGAAGCTTTCTTT
NA,TRBV28,TRBJ2-5,NA,13,CASTGTRRETQYF,TGTGCCAGCACCGGGACACGCCGGGAGACCCAGTACTTC
NA,TRBV5-4,TRBJ2-3,TRBD2,15,CASSPRGAGGDTQYF,TGTGCCAGCAGCCCGAGGGGAGCGGGAGGAGATACGCAGTATTTT
NA,TRBV5-1,TRBJ1-2,TRBD1,14,CASSPGQAGYGYTF,TGCGCCAGCAGCCCCGGACAGGCTGGCTATGGCTACACCTTC
NA,TRBV5-6,TRBJ1-2,NA,11,CASSLNYGYTF,TGTGCCAGCAGCTTAAATTATGGCTACACCTTC
NA,TRBV5-1,TRBJ2-2,NA,16,CASSLRGQMNTGELFF,TGCGCCAGCAGCTTGAGGGGACAAATGAACACCGGGGAGCTGTTTTTT
once,TRBV15,TRBJ2-1,NA,15,CATSTGQRESNEQFF,TGTGCCACCAGCACGGGCCAGAGGGAATCCAATGAGCAGTTCTTC
NA,TRBV7-2,TRBJ2-7,NA,15,CASSPSGRGFYEQYF,TGTGCCAGCAGCCCCAGCGGCAGGGGCTTCTACGAGCAGTACTTC
NA,TRBV11-1,TRBJ2-3,TRBD2,17,CASSPIATSGRTDTQYF,TGTGCCAGCAGCCCCATAGCTACTAGCGGGAGAACAGATACGCAGTATTTT
NA,TRBV5-1,TRBJ1-2,NA,13,CASSLDAYYGYTF,TGCGCCAGCAGCTTGGACGCCTACTATGGCTACACCTTC
once,TRBV28,TRBJ2-7,NA,14,CASSTPLPPYEQYF,TGTGCCAGCAGTACACCACTCCCGCCCTACGAGCAGTACTTC
NA,TRBV28,TRBJ1-2,TRBD1,14,CASRGVGQIDGYTF,TGTGCCAGCAGGGGGGTGGGACAGATTGATGGCTACACCTTC